This TCR beta chain was identified in a study of blood T cell repertoires in COVID-19. Whole-study context: Specimens from acute and convalescent COVID-19 originated in the United States, Italy and Spain. PBMCs, B-cell-depleted T cells, or T cells provided the cDNA or gDNA that made up the material.

Libraries were prepared by immunoSEQ multiplex PCR; TCRdb keeps only in-frame clonotypes and omits some of them. The table records approximately 150,000 clones, approximately 89% of them present only once. The germline V and J ends were trimmed by 1 base and 6 bases, with 18 bases remaining between them. CDR1 is LNHDA and CDR2 is SQIVND in the germline V gene (reference sequence). The CDR3 contains 17 residues. This TCR was sampled from a man aged 60 to 75 with active or convalescent COVID-19. The specimen was peripheral blood. This sequence joins TRBV19 and TRBJ2-2; D gene ambiguous. DNA for the CDR3: TGTGCCAGTAGTATAGTAAATAGTTTTCGACGGGCCGGGGAGCTGTTTTTT. It encodes CASSIVNSFRRAGELFF. Complete variable domain (other parts from reference TRBV19 and TRBJ2-2): DGGITQSPKYLFRKEGQNVTLSCEQNLNHDAMYWYRQDPGQGLRLIYYSQIVNDFQKGDIAEGYSVSREKKESFPLTVTSAQKNPTAFYLCASSIVNSFRRAGELFFGEGSRLTVL.